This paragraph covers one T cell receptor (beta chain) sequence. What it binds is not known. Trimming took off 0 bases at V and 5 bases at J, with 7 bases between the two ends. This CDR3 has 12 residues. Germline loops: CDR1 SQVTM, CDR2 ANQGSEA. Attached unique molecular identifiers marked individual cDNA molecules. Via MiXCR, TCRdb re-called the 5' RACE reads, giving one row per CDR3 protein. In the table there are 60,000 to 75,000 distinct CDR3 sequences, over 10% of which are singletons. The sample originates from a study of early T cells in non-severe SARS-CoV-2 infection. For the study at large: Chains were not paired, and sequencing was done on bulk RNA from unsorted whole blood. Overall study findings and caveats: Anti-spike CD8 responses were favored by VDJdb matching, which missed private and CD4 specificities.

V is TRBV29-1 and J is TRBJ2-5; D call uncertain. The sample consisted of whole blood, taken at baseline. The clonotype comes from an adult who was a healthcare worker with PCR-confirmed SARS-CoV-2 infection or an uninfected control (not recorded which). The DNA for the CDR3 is TGCAGCGTTGAAGATTTGAGGGAGACCCAGTACTTC. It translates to CSVEDLRETQYF.